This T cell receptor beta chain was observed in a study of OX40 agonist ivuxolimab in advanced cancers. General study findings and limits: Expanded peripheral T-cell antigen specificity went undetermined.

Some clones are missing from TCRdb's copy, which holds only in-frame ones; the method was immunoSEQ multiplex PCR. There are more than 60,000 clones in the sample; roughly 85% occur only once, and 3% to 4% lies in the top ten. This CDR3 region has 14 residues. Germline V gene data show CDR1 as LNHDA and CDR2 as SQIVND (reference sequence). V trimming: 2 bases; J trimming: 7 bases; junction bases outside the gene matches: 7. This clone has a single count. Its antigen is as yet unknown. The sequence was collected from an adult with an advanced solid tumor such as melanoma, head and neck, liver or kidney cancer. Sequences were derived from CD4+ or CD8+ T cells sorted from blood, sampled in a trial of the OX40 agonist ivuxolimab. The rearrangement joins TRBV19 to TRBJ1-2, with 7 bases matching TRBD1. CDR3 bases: TGTGCCAGTAGTATACCCGGGACAGATCTTGGCTACACCTTC. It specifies CASSIPGTDLGYTF.